The 26 T cell receptor beta chains below come from one sample, sequenced in a study of control samples from healthy donors and cancer patients. Sequencing was performed with immunoSEQ multiplex PCR; in TCRdb, only in-frame clones are kept and a portion is missing. The sample has around 130,000 clones, roughly 89% seen once. The sequenced sample consisted of blood. These receptors originate from a man aged 30 to 39 in good health.

The chain is built from TRBV7-3 and TRBJ2-7, with TRBD1 matching over 7 bases. Germline CDR1 and CDR2: SGHTA and FQGTGA. V shed 5 bases, J shed 7 bases, and the junction held 8 bases outside the gene matches. This CDR3 comprises 13 residues. The CDR3 DNA reads TGTGCCAGCAGCCCCTCGACAGGGACGGAGCAGTACTTC. Protein sequence: CASSPSTGTEQYF.

This chain connects TRBV27 to TRBJ1-4; TRBD1 agrees at 9 bases. CDR3 length equals 15 residues. The germline CDR1 and CDR2 sequences are MNHEY and SMNVEV (reference sequence). V was pared by 5 bases and J by 4 bases, with 5 bases of the junction left unmatched. CDR3 residues: CASSRGGQGNEKLFF. The CDR3, as DNA: TGTGCCAGCAGTCGGGGGGGACAGGGTAATGAAAAACTGTTTTTT.

The gene calls are TRBV25-1 and TRBJ1-1, with a weak D call TRBD1 (5 bases). This CDR3 comprises 14 residues. Germline CDR1 MGHDK, CDR2 SYGVNS. V dropped 4 bases and J dropped 1 base, with 10 bases sitting between them. CDR3 sequence: CASSVLQANTEAFF. CDR3 DNA: TGTGCCAGCAGTGTTTTACAGGCGAACACTGAAGCTTTCTTT.

The chain has TRBV2 and TRBJ1-6; D remains ambiguous. Trimming took 1 base from V and 0 from J, leaving 10 bases between them. CDR3 length equals 17 residues. The germline V gene has CDR1 SNHLY and CDR2 FYNNEI. The CDR3 region has the DNA TGTGCCAGCAGTGAAGTCTGGGGTGGCTCCTATAATTCACCCCTCCACTTT. It specifies CASSEVWGGSYNSPLHF.

This rearrangement joins TRBV4-2 to TRBJ2-3; D is uncertain. The V and J ends lost 0 bases and 3 bases respectively, with 7 bases between them. The CDR3 consists of 14 residues. CDR1 is LGHNA and CDR2 is YNFKEQ in the germline V gene. CDR3 sequence (DNA): TGTGCCAGCAGCCAAGATCCTAGTACAGATACGCAGTATTTT. It codes for CASSQDPSTDTQYF.

The chain joins TRBV2 to TRBJ1-1; D is unresolved. This CDR3 is built from 13 residues. V was pared by 5 bases and J by 1 base, with 8 bases between. CDR1 and CDR2 from the germline V gene are SNHLY and FYNNEI. The CDR3 is CASSSRKNTEAFF. DNA of the CDR3: TGTGCCAGCAGTAGTAGGAAGAACACTGAAGCTTTCTTT.

With respect to this clone: At the DNA level, this CDR3 is encoded by other sequences in the same sample as well. The V and J genes are TRBV18 and TRBJ2-5; D gene ambiguous. The CDR3 has 13 amino acids. Between the trimmed V and J ends, which lost 2 bases and 3 bases, there was a span of 7 bases. Germline CDR1 reads KGHSH; CDR2 reads LQKENI. CDR3 in DNA: TGTGCCAGCTCACCATTAAGGGAAGAGACCCAGTACTTC. Its translation: CASSPLREETQYF.

The chain recombines TRBV25-1 with TRBJ1-6; the match to TRBD1 covers 7 bases. The V and J ends lost 4 bases and 8 bases, in that order; junction bases with no gene match: 5. The CDR3 has 14 amino acids. Germline V gives CDR1 MGHDK, CDR2 SYGVNS. CDR3 sequence: CASSVGQPYSPLHF. CDR3 coding DNA: TGTGCCAGCAGTGTGGGACAGCCTTATTCACCCCTCCACTTT. Together with reference TRBV25-1 and TRBJ1-6, the CDR3 gives the full variable domain: EADIYQTPRYLVIGTGKKITLECSQTMGHDKMYWYQQDPGMELHLIHYSYGVNSTEKGDLSSESTVSRIRTEHFPLTLESARPSHTSQYLCASSVGQPYSPLHFGNGTRLTVT.

The chain employs TRBV27 and TRBJ1-1, with D possibly matching TRBD1 (5 bases). Per germline, CDR1 MNHEY and CDR2 SMNVEV (reference sequence). The CDR3 runs 15 residues. The germline V and J ends were trimmed by 3 bases and 2 bases, with 13 bases remaining between them. CDR3 sequence (DNA): TGTGCCAGCAGTTTCGGGGGGGGAGGAAACACTGAAGCTTTCTTT. This gives the protein CASSFGGGGNTEAFF.

The rearrangement joins TRBV28 to TRBJ1-2; D uncertain. V shed 5 bases and J shed 3 bases, with 7 bases lying between them. Germline V gives CDR1 MDHEN, CDR2 SYDVKM. The CDR3 has 12 residues. In nucleotides, the CDR3 is TGTGCCAGCAGTGCAGAGGACTATGGCTACACCTTC. It specifies CASSAEDYGYTF.

V and J are TRBV30 and TRBJ1-6; weak D call: TRBD1 (5 bases). V lost 2 bases, J lost 0 bases, and 23 bases lay in between. CDR1 and CDR2 (germline): GTSNPN, SVGIG (reference sequence). The CDR3 is 20 residues long. CDR3 protein: CAWSFDRRGRESSYNSPLHF. CDR3 DNA: TGTGCCTGGAGTTTCGACCGCAGAGGCAGGGAGAGCTCCTATAATTCACCCCTCCACTTT.

The chain employs TRBV7-3 and TRBJ1-2, with TRBD1 matching 7 bases. CDR1 is SGHTA, CDR2 FQGTGA, per germline. CDR3 length equals 12 residues. V dropped 4 bases and J dropped 8; count of bases not matched to a gene: 4. The CDR3 bases are TGTGCCAGCAGCTCCCAGGGGGGCGGCTACACCTTC. This gives the protein CASSSQGGGYTF.

In its sample, this clone was seen a few times. The chain is built from TRBV30 and TRBJ1-5; TRBD1 aligns across 7 bases. In germline, CDR1 is GTSNPN, CDR2 SVGIG (reference sequence). Germline trimming cut 1 base from V and 7 bases from J; bases unmatched to any gene: 10. The CDR3 is made up of 15 amino acids. The CDR3 is CAWSDPQGVGQPQHF. The CDR3 bases are TGTGCCTGGAGTGACCCGCAGGGGGTCGGGCAGCCCCAGCATTTT.

This rearrangement joins TRBV5-1 to TRBJ1-1; D unclear. Trimming took 1 base from V and 6 from J, leaving 10 bases between them. CDR1 is SGHRS, CDR2 YFSETQ, per germline. The length of the CDR3 is 13 residues. Written as DNA, the CDR3 is TGCGCCAGCAGCTTGAGTGGTCAGGCTGAAGCTTTCTTT. It is translated as CASSLSGQAEAFF.

This clone was picked up a small number of times. This chain links TRBV19 with TRBJ2-1; D is unresolved. Trimming took 6 bases from V and 6 from J, leaving 12 bases between them. Germline CDR1 LNHDA, CDR2 SQIVND (reference sequence). The CDR3 length is 13 residues. The CDR3 sequence is CASRATGPNEQFF. In DNA, the CDR3 is TGTGCCAGTAGGGCCACTGGGCCCAATGAGCAGTTCTTC. The whole variable domain, remainder taken from reference TRBV19 and TRBJ2-1, is DGGITQSPKYLFRKEGQNVTLSCEQNLNHDAMYWYRQDPGQGLRLIYYSQIVNDFQKGDIAEGYSVSREKKESFPLTVTSAQKNPTAFYLCASRATGPNEQFFGPGTRLTVL.

This clone occurred once. The chain is built from TRBV10-3 and TRBJ2-1; D uncertain. Trimming cost V 10 bases and J 7 bases, with 17 bases left between them. Germline CDR1 and CDR2: ENHRY and SYGVKD. The CDR3 sequence is 13 residues long. CDR3 bases: TGTGCCACACTTCAGGCCTTCGTGAATGAGCAGTTCTTC. Encoded protein: CATLQAFVNEQFF.

This chain joins TRBV3-1 (or the pseudogene TRBV3-2) and TRBJ2-5; 7 bases are shared with TRBD2. CDR3 length: 16 residues. From germline, CDR1 is LGHDT and CDR2 YNNKEL (reference sequence). V lost 1 base to trimming and J lost 0 bases; unmatched junction nucleotides: 5. The CDR3 DNA sequence: TGTGCCAGCAGCCAAGGGCTAGCGGCCAACCAAGAGACCCAGTACTTC. It translates to CASSQGLAANQETQYF.

This CDR3 is CASSSRGLAIETQYF. The DNA of the CDR3 is TGTGCCAGCAGCTCACGAGGACTAGCGATCGAGACCCAGTACTTC. V and J are TRBV7-2 and TRBJ2-5; 9 bases fit TRBD2. J lost 5 bases, V lost 4 bases, and 8 bases had no gene match. Germline assignment: CDR1 SGHTA and CDR2 FQGNSA. This CDR3 region has 15 residues.

The V and J genes are TRBV28 and TRBJ1-6; 11 bases match TRBD1. The CDR3 contains 19 residues. Germline V gene lookup returns CDR1 MDHEN and CDR2 SYDVKM. Losses at the gene ends were 2 bases for V and 2 bases for J; bases not matched to a gene: 8. CDR3 sequence reads: CASSLGGQGAVAYNSPLHF. The CDR3 DNA is TGTGCCAGCAGTTTAGGAGGACAGGGGGCAGTTGCCTATAATTCACCCCTCCACTTT.

This sequence joins TRBV27 and TRBJ2-1, with D uncertain. The germline V gene encodes CDR1 MNHEY and CDR2 SMNVEV (reference sequence). This CDR3 contains 15 residues. With 5 bases removed from V and 8 bases from J, the gap between germline ends came to 19 bases. DNA of the CDR3: TGTGCCAGCAGTACCCTTAGGGTCCAGGCTGATGAGCAGTTCTTC. This encodes CASSTLRVQADEQFF.

The rearrangement uses TRBV14 and TRBJ1-2; no clear D gene. The CDR3 totals 12 residues. CDR1 SGHDN and CDR2 FVKESK come from the germline V gene. V lost 3 bases, J lost 8 bases, and 10 bases lay in between. DNA for the CDR3: TGTGCCAGCAGCCAGGGCGGCCGGGGCTACACCTTC. This gives the protein CASSQGGRGYTF.

This clone showed up just a few times. The V and J genes are TRBV5-1 and TRBJ2-5; 8 nucleotides agree with TRBD2. The CDR3 extends over 16 amino acids. Per germline, CDR1 SGHRS and CDR2 YFSETQ. V dropped 0 bases and J dropped 1; count of bases not matched to a gene: 5. The CDR3 spells CASSLARRGGQETQYF. CDR3 nucleotides: TGCGCCAGCAGCTTGGCCAGACGGGGGGGCCAAGAGACCCAGTACTTC.

This clone was found once. This chain connects TRBV3-1 (or the pseudogene TRBV3-2) to TRBJ1-5; D is undetermined. The germline V and J ends were trimmed by 1 base and 1 base, with 8 bases remaining between them. Germline V CDR1 and CDR2: LGHDT, YNNKEL (reference sequence). CDR3 size: 15 residues. CDR3 protein: CASSQGAVSNQPQHF. CDR3 in DNA: TGTGCCAGCAGCCAAGGCGCGGTAAGCAATCAGCCCCAGCATTTT.

The chain couples TRBV12-3 or TRBV12-4 to TRBJ2-3; no clear D. The CDR3 consists of 12 residues. Trimming stripped 6 bases from V and 3 bases from J, with 7 bases between. For the CDR3, the DNA is TGTGCCAGCAGCGTGACGACAGATACGCAGTATTTT. It translates to CASSVTTDTQYF.

A single count supports this clone. The J gene is TRBJ1-1, the V gene TRBV9; D remains unclear. This CDR3 spans 14 amino acids. V was pared by 0 bases and J by 1 base, with 7 bases between. Germline lookup yields CDR1 SGDLS and CDR2 YYNGEE. CDR3 sequence: CASSVGGENTEAFF. The CDR3 DNA is TGTGCCAGCAGCGTAGGAGGAGAGAACACTGAAGCTTTCTTT.

V is TRBV30 and J is TRBJ1-1, with TRBD1 as a possible D gene (5 bases). V gave up 2 bases and J gave up 7 bases, with 8 bases separating them. Germline V gives CDR1 GTSNPN, CDR2 SVGIG (reference sequence). The CDR3 sequence is 11 residues long. In DNA, the CDR3 is TGTGCCTGGAGTTTTACAGGTGAAGCTTTCTTT. This codes for CAWSFTGEAFF.